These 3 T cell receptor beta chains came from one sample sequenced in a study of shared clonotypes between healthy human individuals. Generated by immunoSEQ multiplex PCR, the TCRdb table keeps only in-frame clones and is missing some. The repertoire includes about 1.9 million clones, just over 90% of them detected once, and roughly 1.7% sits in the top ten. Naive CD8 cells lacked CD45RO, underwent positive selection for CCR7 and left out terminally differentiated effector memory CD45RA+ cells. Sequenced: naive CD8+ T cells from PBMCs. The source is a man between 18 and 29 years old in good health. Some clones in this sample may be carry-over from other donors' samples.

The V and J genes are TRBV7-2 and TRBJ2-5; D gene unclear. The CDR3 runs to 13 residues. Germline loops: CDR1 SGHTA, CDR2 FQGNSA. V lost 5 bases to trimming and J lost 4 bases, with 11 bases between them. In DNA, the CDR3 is TGTGCCAGCAGCGATGAGCACGGAGAGACCCAGTACTTC. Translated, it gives CASSDEHGETQYF.

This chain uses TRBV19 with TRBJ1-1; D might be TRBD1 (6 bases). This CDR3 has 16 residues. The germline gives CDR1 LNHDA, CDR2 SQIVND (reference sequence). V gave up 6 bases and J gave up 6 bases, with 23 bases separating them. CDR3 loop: CASSEKSLGGLPEAFF. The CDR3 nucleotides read TGTGCCAGTAGCGAAAAGTCCCTGGGGGGGCTTCCTGAAGCTTTCTTT.

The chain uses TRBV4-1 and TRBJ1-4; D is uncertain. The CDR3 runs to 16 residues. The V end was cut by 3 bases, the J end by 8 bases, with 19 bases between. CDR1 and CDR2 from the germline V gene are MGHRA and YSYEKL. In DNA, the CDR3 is TGCGCCAGCAGCCAGAAGGACGGTTGGAGCGGCGAAAAACTGTTTTTT. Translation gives CASSQKDGWSGEKLFF.